These 4 T cell receptor beta chains share one sample of origin, sequenced in a study of response to subunit inactivated influenza vaccine (dated by TCRdb to about 2018). Library generation was performed with RT-PCR. TCRdb records Illumina HiSeq 2500 as the sequencer. Using fastp trimming at Q25 and MiXCR clonotype assembly, TCRdb reanalyzed the public sequencing data and kept in-frame beta chains. Every entry covers one CDR3 protein and lists the most common genes and DNA from its rows. In this sample the table shows more than 700,000 distinct CDR3 sequences, 21% of which occur a single time. More than 8.5% of the sample belongs to the ten largest clones. The material sequenced was PBMCs from blood, taken roughly 5 days after vaccination. These receptors originate from a man aged 50 or older who received an inactivated influenza vaccine. Donor details come from another sample of the same person, matched by shared clones.

The chain has TRBV5-4 and TRBJ2-7; 9 bases map to TRBD2. The CDR3 runs to 14 residues. Trimming at V came to 9 bases and at J to 3 bases, leaving 10 bases not matched to a gene. CDR1 is SGHNT and CDR2 is YYREEE in the germline V gene (reference sequence). CDR3 sequence: CAISLAGEGYEQYF. CDR3 nucleotides: TGTGCCATCAGTTTAGCGGGAGAGGGCTACGAGCAGTACTTC.

Ten or more counts support this clonotype. The chain joins TRBV7-2 to TRBJ1-1; D gene unclear. Trimming cost V 5 bases and J 6 bases, with 10 bases left between them. The germline gives CDR1 SGHTA, CDR2 FQGNSA. CDR3 length: 12 residues. The CDR3 sequence is CASSQVFPEAFF. The CDR3 DNA reads as TGTGCCAGCAGCCAAGTTTTCCCTGAAGCTTTCTTT.

This chain uses TRBV2 with TRBJ2-1; TRBD2 might be the D (5 bases). CDR3 size: 15 residues. The V and J ends lost 2 bases and 6 bases respectively, with 14 bases between them. Germline-derived CDR1 and CDR2 are SNHLY and FYNNEI. This CDR3 is CASSEWVSDGNEQFF. DNA of the CDR3: TGTGCCAGCAGTGAATGGGTTAGCGACGGCAATGAGCAGTTCTTC.

This clonotype was counted between two and nine times. This sequence joins TRBV7-2 and TRBJ1-2; the D gene is possibly TRBD1 (6 bases). The CDR3 length is 13 residues. The ends were cut back, 1 base at V and 8 bases at J, with 11 bases in the middle. In germline, CDR1 is SGHTA, CDR2 FQGNSA. CDR3 amino acids: CASSLVPGEGYTF. CDR3 nucleotides: TGTGCCAGCAGCTTAGTCCCAGGGGAAGGCTACACCTTC.